Presented here are 25 T cell receptor beta chains from one specimen sequenced in a study of cytomegalovirus exposure and HLA in healthy donors. The PCR contained 60 Vbeta and 13 Jbeta primers. Some clones are missing from TCRdb's copy, which holds only in-frame ones; the method was immunoSEQ multiplex PCR. The table records more than 150,000 clones, 60% to 85% of them present only once. Sequencing was carried out using PBMCs. The receptors come from a man aged 18 to 30 in good health and CMV-seronegative.

The rearrangement uses TRBV6-6 and TRBJ1-6, with D unresolved. Germline CDR1 and CDR2: MNHNY and SVGAGI (reference sequence). There are 12 residues in the CDR3. The germline V and J ends were trimmed by 4 bases and 8 bases, with 6 bases remaining between them. The CDR3 is CASSSQYSPLHF. CDR3 nucleotide sequence: TGTGCCAGCAGTTCCCAATATTCACCCCTCCACTTT.

The chain has TRBV11-3 and TRBJ2-1; 8 bases fit TRBD2. This CDR3 is built from 16 residues. Germline V gives CDR1 SGHNT, CDR2 YENEEA. The V gene end was trimmed by 5 bases and the J gene end by 0 bases; junction bases not matched to a gene: 6. The CDR3: CASSPNSGSSYNEQFF. In DNA, the CDR3 is TGTGCCAGCAGCCCCAACAGCGGGAGCTCCTACAATGAGCAGTTCTTC. Combining the CDR3 with reference TRBV11-3 and TRBJ2-1 gives the whole variable domain EAGVVQSPRYKIIEKKQPVAFWCNPISGHNTLYWYLQNLGQGPELLIRYENEEAVDDSQLPKDRFSAERLKGVDSTLKIQPAELGDSAVYLCASSPNSGSSYNEQFFGPGTRLTVL.

This sequence joins TRBV9 and TRBJ1-1; no definite D call. The CDR3 is 17 residues long. V was trimmed by 0 bases and J by 0 bases, leaving 15 bases between them. Germline V CDR1 and CDR2: SGDLS, YYNGEE. CDR3 loop: CASSVVSGVGVNTEAFF. The CDR3 nucleotides read TGTGCCAGCAGCGTAGTATCCGGGGTAGGAGTGAACACTGAAGCTTTCTTT. Supplemented by reference TRBV9 and TRBJ1-1, the full variable domain reads DSGVTQTPKHLITATGQRVTLRCSPRSGDLSVYWYQQSLDQGLQFLIQYYNGEERAKGNILERFSAQQFPDLHSELNLSSLELGDSALYFCASSVVSGVGVNTEAFFGQGTRLTVV.

This clone was picked up a small number of times. V is TRBV28 and J is TRBJ1-4; the D is unclear. The CDR3 runs 15 residues. The germline gives CDR1 MDHEN, CDR2 SYDVKM. V gave up 1 base and J gave up 5 bases, with 11 bases separating them. CDR3 amino acids: CASSLFGLGNEKLFF. CDR3 nucleotides: TGTGCCAGCAGTTTATTTGGTCTCGGGAATGAAAAACTGTTTTTT.

The rearrangement uses TRBV23-1 and TRBJ2-7; 10 bases are a match to TRBD1. TRBV23-1 is reported as an ORF; its role is uncertain. V was pared by 0 bases and J by 4 bases, with 24 bases of the junction left unmatched. The CDR3 totals 22 residues. Here the CDR3 reads CASSQSRRRDRGHLLRPYEQYF. CDR3 coding DNA: TGCGCCAGCAGTCAATCCCGGCGGCGGGACAGGGGTCACCTTCTCCGTCCATACGAGCAGTACTTC.

A few counts support this clone. For the CDR3, the DNA is TGTGCCAGTCTGCCTGGGACAGGGGGCATCGGGGAGCTGTTTTTT. Translated, it gives CASLPGTGGIGELFF. The chain links TRBV6-1 to TRBJ2-2, with 12 bases that match TRBD1. The germline CDR1 and CDR2 sequences are MNHNS and SASEGT. V was pared by 9 bases and J by 7 bases, with 9 bases of the junction left unmatched. This CDR3 comprises 15 residues.

CDR3 amino acids: CARPDRVGSGYTF. The DNA for the CDR3 is TGTGCCAGACCGGACAGGGTGGGGAGTGGCTACACCTTC. The V call is TRBV19, the J call TRBJ1-2, with 8 bases that match TRBD1. Germline trimming cut 9 bases from V and 7 bases from J; bases unmatched to any gene: 10. The CDR3 spans 13 residues. CDR1 is LNHDA, CDR2 SQIVND, per germline (reference sequence). The full variable domain, completed using reference TRBV19 and TRBJ1-2, is DGGITQSPKYLFRKEGQNVTLSCEQNLNHDAMYWYRQDPGQGLRLIYYSQIVNDFQKGDIAEGYSVSREKKESFPLTVTSAQKNPTAFYLCARPDRVGSGYTFGSGTRLTVV.

This chain connects TRBV6-1 to TRBJ1-2; TRBD1 matches 9 bases. The germline V gene encodes CDR1 MNHNS and CDR2 SASEGT. V shed 2 bases, J shed 8 bases, and the junction held 9 bases outside the gene matches. This CDR3 comprises 15 residues. Here the CDR3 DNA reads TGTGCCAGCAGTGAAACCCCGGACAGGGGATCAGGCTACACCTTC. Translation: CASSETPDRGSGYTF.

V gene TRBV28 combines with J gene TRBJ2-1; D unclear. CDR3 size: 13 residues. Between the trimmed V and J ends, which lost 6 bases and 6 bases, there was a span of 12 bases. CDR1 is MDHEN and CDR2 is SYDVKM in the germline V gene. The CDR3 region has the DNA TGTGCCAGCAGACCCGGCAACAGCAATGAGCAGTTCTTC. Amino acid sequence: CASRPGNSNEQFF.

The J gene is TRBJ1-1, the V gene TRBV7-9; possibly TRBD1 for D (5 bases). CDR1 SEHNR and CDR2 FQNEAQ come from the germline V gene (reference sequence). This CDR3 has 13 residues. With 1 base removed from V and 11 bases from J, the gap between germline ends came to 14 bases. The CDR3 sequence: CASSLDPGVTAFF. The CDR3 coding sequence is TGTGCCAGCAGCTTAGACCCGGGGGTTACGGCTTTCTTT.

The sample holds one count of this clone. Other DNA sequences in this specimen translate into the identical CDR3. The gene calls are TRBV19 and TRBJ1-5; 9 bases are shared with TRBD1. The V segment lost 4 bases and the J segment 5 bases; nucleotides outside the gene matches: 3. Germline loops: CDR1 LNHDA, CDR2 SQIVND (reference sequence). This CDR3 comprises 14 residues. CDR3 sequence reads: CASSTGTGYQPQHF. DNA of the CDR3: TGTGCCAGTAGTACCGGGACAGGGTATCAGCCCCAGCATTTT.

The chain employs TRBV23-1 and TRBJ2-1; D possibly corresponds to TRBD2 (5 bases). TRBV23-1 qualifies as an ORF whose function is uncertain. The CDR3 totals 16 residues. V lost 0 bases, J lost 8 bases, and 17 bases lay in between. The CDR3 is CASSQSVTPGRDEQFF. The DNA of the CDR3 is TGCGCCAGCAGTCAATCGGTGACTCCGGGAAGGGATGAGCAGTTCTTC.

V is TRBV27 and J is TRBJ2-7; a possible D gene is TRBD2 (6 bases). V dropped 2 bases and J dropped 2 bases, with 10 bases sitting between them. From germline, CDR1 is MNHEY and CDR2 SMNVEV (reference sequence). The CDR3 is 14 residues long. CDR3 DNA: TGTGCCAGCAGTTTACGTGGGAGGACCTACGAGCAGTACTTC. Residues: CASSLRGRTYEQYF.

This sequence joins TRBV27 and TRBJ1-2; D might be TRBD1 (6 bases). Germline loops: CDR1 MNHEY, CDR2 SMNVEV (reference sequence). Trimming shortened V by 5 bases and J by 10 bases, and 14 bases separated the two germline ends. CDR3 size: 12 residues. In nucleotides, the CDR3 is TGTGCCAGCAGTCAGGGGTTGCGCGACTACACCTTC. This gives the protein CASSQGLRDYTF.

This clone has a single count. The chain couples TRBV5-6 to TRBJ1-2, with 9 nucleotides matching TRBD1. CDR3 size: 17 residues. CDR1 is SGHDT, CDR2 YYEEEE, per germline. The trim removed 2 bases at V and 0 bases at J, leaving 8 bases unmatched. The CDR3 sequence: CASSLPGQGIPNYGYTF. Written as DNA, the CDR3 is TGTGCCAGCAGCTTACCGGGACAGGGCATCCCTAACTATGGCTACACCTTC.

In its sample, this clone was seen a few times. The J gene is TRBJ1-2, the V gene TRBV30, with D unclear. Germline lookup yields CDR1 GTSNPN and CDR2 SVGIG (reference sequence). The CDR3 consists of 13 residues. The V and J ends lost 3 bases and 0 bases respectively, with 8 bases between them. The CDR3 sequence is CAWSAPANYGYTF. Written as DNA, the CDR3 is TGTGCCTGGAGCGCGCCGGCTAACTATGGCTACACCTTC.

The CDR3 spells CASSETGRAEQFF. In DNA, the CDR3 is TGCGCCAGCAGTGAGACGGGGAGGGCTGAGCAGTTCTTC. This chain connects TRBV10-1 to TRBJ2-1; TRBD2 agrees at 7 bases. CDR1 is WNHNN and CDR2 is SYGVQD in the germline V gene (reference sequence). This CDR3 comprises 13 residues. Unmatched junction bases numbered 4, after V lost 2 bases and J lost 9 bases.

This clone showed up just a few times. The chain has TRBV7-2 and TRBJ1-5; 9 bases map to TRBD1. CDR1 is SGHTA, CDR2 FQGNSA, per germline. Unmatched junction bases numbered 11, after V lost 5 bases and J lost 0 bases. The CDR3 contains 18 residues. The CDR3 nucleotides are TGTGCCAGCAGCCCCGGGACAGGGAGCCTTTATAGCAATCAGCCCCAGCATTTT. Amino acids: CASSPGTGSLYSNQPQHF.

Here the CDR3 reads CASSLAATNGNEQFF. Here the CDR3 DNA reads TGCGCCAGCAGCTTGGCGGCCACTAATGGAAATGAGCAGTTCTTC. The chain carries TRBV5-1 and TRBJ2-1; D remains ambiguous. This CDR3 is 15 amino acids long. Germline loops: CDR1 SGHRS, CDR2 YFSETQ. Trimming left V 0 bases short and J 7 bases short, with 14 bases between.

The CDR3 spells CASSQSRTNEKLFF. In nucleotides, the CDR3 is TGCGCCAGCAGCCAAAGTAGAACTAATGAAAAACTGTTTTTT. The V and J genes are TRBV5-1 and TRBJ1-4; D is ambiguous. Germline V lookup: CDR1 SGHRS, CDR2 YFSETQ. The CDR3 covers 14 residues. V gave up 4 bases and J gave up 1 base, with 8 bases separating them.

This rearrangement joins TRBV2 to TRBJ2-5; D is uncertain. The V and J ends lost 3 bases and 6 bases respectively, with 8 bases between them. Germline V gene data show CDR1 as SNHLY and CDR2 as FYNNEI. This CDR3 has 12 amino acids. The CDR3 DNA follows: TGTGCCAGCAGTGACCCAGAACAGACCCAGTACTTC. Amino acid sequence: CASSDPEQTQYF.

The chain combines TRBV2 with TRBJ2-7; TRBD1 aligns across 10 bases. Germline V gene sequence: CDR1 SNHLY, CDR2 FYNNEI. With 6 bases clipped from V and 2 bases from J, the junction kept 1 base outside the gene matches. The CDR3 is 13 amino acids. CDR3 amino acids: CASSGTGAYEQYF. The DNA of the CDR3 is TGTGCCAGCAGCGGGACAGGGGCCTACGAGCAGTACTTC.

This clone was detected only a few times. Here the CDR3 DNA reads TGTGCCAGCAGCCCCACCGGGAACCTAGCTAACTATGGCTACACCTTC. Protein: CASSPTGNLANYGYTF. V usage is TRBV11-3 and J usage is TRBJ1-2; D not resolved. Germline CDR1 and CDR2: SGHNT and YENEEA. The CDR3 runs to 16 residues. The V end lost 5 bases, the J end lost 0 bases, and 16 bases lay between the germline ends.

In DNA, the CDR3 is TGCGCCAGCAGCCCAGGGGTGGCCGGGGAGCTGTTTTTT. Amino acids: CASSPGVAGELFF. The chain carries TRBV5-1 and TRBJ2-2; weak D call: TRBD1 (6 bases). The ends were cut back, 4 bases at V and 6 bases at J, with 10 bases in the middle. CDR3 length equals 13 residues. Per the germline V gene, CDR1 is SGHRS and CDR2 is YFSETQ.

The chain employs TRBV28 and TRBJ2-7, with D possibly matching TRBD1 (6 bases). CDR3 length equals 17 residues. The V and J ends lost 10 bases and 2 bases respectively, with 27 bases between them. CDR1 and CDR2 (germline): MDHEN, SYDVKM. Here the CDR3 reads CATRVHQGMGTTYEQYF. The CDR3 DNA follows: TGTGCCACCAGGGTCCATCAGGGTATGGGGACAACCTACGAGCAGTACTTC.